Following are 24 T cell receptor beta chains from one sample sequenced in a study of a mutant IDH1 vaccine in newly diagnosed glioma. Method: immunoSEQ multiplex PCR; TCRdb's copy keeps in-frame clones and lacks some. The table lists 55,000 or so clones, about 91% of them singletons, with over 2% in the top ten. These TCRs' antigens remain unknown. Stated time point: week 11, during vaccination. Alongside topical imiquimod, each dose of vaccine comprised 300 ug of mutant IDH1 20-mer peptide. The specimen comprised PBMCs, sampled from a glioma patient whose treatment included an IDH1 peptide vaccine. These receptors all stem from a man aged 45 to 65 with glioma.

A note on this clone: The junction departs from the called germline gene at one end, perhaps through a read error. The chain is built from TRBV7-9 and TRBJ1-2; TRBD1 matches at 7 bases. Germline V gene lookup returns CDR1 SEHNR and CDR2 FQNEAQ (reference sequence). The CDR3 spans 10 residues. CDR3 in DNA: TGTGCCAGCAGCTTCGACAGGGCTCACTTC. It is translated as CASSFDRAHF.

The chain uses TRBV21-1 and TRBJ1-2; the table's TRBD1 call for D was not verified on the DNA. TRBV21-1 is a documented pseudogene. The CDR3 length is 15 residues. This CDR3 reads CASSLSDGASYGYTF. In nucleotides, the CDR3 is TGTGCCAGCAGCCTTTCGGATGGGGCTTCCTATGGCTACACCTTC.

The chain couples TRBV27 to TRBJ2-7, with D possibly TRBD2 on 7 matching bases. CDR3 size: 13 residues. The V and J ends lost 3 bases and 5 bases respectively, with 11 bases between them. The germline V gene encodes CDR1 MNHEY and CDR2 SMNVEV (reference sequence). The CDR3 spells CASSFRGANEQYF. The CDR3 nucleotides read TGTGCCAGCAGTTTCCGGGGGGCTAACGAGCAGTACTTC.

The chain employs TRBV6-5 and TRBJ2-7; 8 nucleotides agree with TRBD2. CDR3 length: 15 amino acids. V shed 5 bases and J 1 base; nucleotides not matched to a gene: 7. Germline lookup yields CDR1 MNHEY and CDR2 SVGAGI. CDR3 DNA sequence: TGTGCCAGCAGTAATAGCGGGACCCATTCCTACGAGCAGTACTTC. Translated, it gives CASSNSGTHSYEQYF.

The count of this clone is one. The chain is built from TRBV29-1 and TRBJ2-2; 7 bases are shared with TRBD2. V dropped 6 bases and J dropped 5; count of bases not matched to a gene: 15. Looked up from germline, CDR1 is SQVTM and CDR2 is ANQGSEA. CDR3 size: 16 residues. CDR3 region: CSVGFGSGKGTGELFF. The CDR3 region has the DNA TGCAGCGTCGGGTTCGGGAGCGGGAAAGGTACCGGGGAGCTGTTTTTT.

The CDR3 here is CASSAGQGKTEAFF. The CDR3 DNA is TGTGCCAGTAGTGCCGGACAGGGAAAGACTGAAGCTTTCTTT. V gene TRBV19 combines with J gene TRBJ1-1, with 8 nucleotides matching TRBD1. V was pared by 5 bases and J by 5 bases, with 7 bases of the junction left unmatched. The germline CDR1 and CDR2 sequences are LNHDA and SQIVND (reference sequence). This CDR3 has 14 amino acids.

The CDR3 sequence: CASSSGTIDTDTQYF. DNA of the CDR3: TGTGCCAGCAGCTCCGGGACAATAGACACAGATACGCAGTATTTT. The chain employs TRBV5-5 and TRBJ2-3, with D tentatively TRBD1 (6 bases). V was trimmed by 3 bases and J by 2 bases, leaving 13 bases between them. Germline V gene data show CDR1 as SGHKS and CDR2 as YYEKEE (reference sequence). The CDR3 extends over 15 amino acids.

The rearrangement uses TRBV7-2 and TRBJ1-2; 12 bases are shared with TRBD1. Germline CDR1 SGHTA, CDR2 FQGNSA. J was trimmed by 8 bases and V by 3 bases; bases with no gene match: 4. This CDR3 is built from 14 residues. This chain's CDR3 is CASSLGQGASGYTF. The DNA of the CDR3 is TGTGCCAGCAGCTTGGGACAGGGGGCGTCCGGCTACACCTTC. Full variable domain (remainder filled in from reference TRBV7-2 and TRBJ1-2): GAGVSQSPSNKVTEKGKDVELRCDPISGHTALYWYRQSLGQGLEFLIYFQGNSAPDKSGLPSDRFSAERTGGSVSTLTIQRTQQEDSAVYLCASSLGQGASGYTFGSGTRLTVV.

The CDR3 loop reads CASSVYRNEKLFF. The CDR3 DNA reads TGTGCCAGCAGTGTGTACAGGAATGAAAAACTGTTTTTT. V usage is TRBV6-1 and J usage is TRBJ1-4, with D perhaps TRBD1 (5 bases). CDR3 length: 13 amino acids. V lost 4 bases and J 5 bases, leaving 8 bases between the germline ends. Germline V gene sequence: CDR1 MNHNS, CDR2 SASEGT.

The rearrangement joins TRBV4-2 to TRBJ2-3; TRBD2 agrees at 7 bases. Germline V gene lookup returns CDR1 LGHNA and CDR2 YNFKEQ. The J segment lost 1 base and the V segment lost 0 bases, leaving 7 bases of the junction unmatched. This CDR3 has 17 amino acids. The CDR3 nucleotides are TGTGCCAGCAGCCAAGATCGTCGCGGGGGAGGCACAGATACGCAGTATTTT. Its translation is CASSQDRRGGGTDTQYF.

J is TRBJ2-5 and V is TRBV5-6; TRBD1 is a possible D gene (6 bases). The CDR3 extends over 14 amino acids. Trimming shortened V by 4 bases and J by 5 bases, and 15 bases separated the two germline ends. CDR1 SGHDT and CDR2 YYEEEE come from the germline V gene. Here the CDR3 reads CASSHSRRGETQYF. The CDR3 DNA is TGTGCCAGCAGCCACTCCCGCAGGGGTGAGACCCAGTACTTC.

The rearrangement uses TRBV5-4 and TRBJ2-5; maybe TRBD2 (5 bases). Per the germline V gene, CDR1 is SGHNT and CDR2 is YYREEE (reference sequence). The CDR3 extends over 14 amino acids. V lost 0 bases to trimming and J lost 7 bases, with 13 bases between them. In DNA form, the CDR3 reads TGTGCCAGCAGCTTGGGCAACCTTGAGGGGACCCAGTACTTC. This translates into CASSLGNLEGTQYF.

Note on this clone: Other nucleotide sequences in the sample specify the same CDR3. The CDR3 nucleotides are TGTGCCAGCAGGTCCGGGACTGCGCCCTACGAGCAGTACTTC. Amino acids: CASRSGTAPYEQYF. This chain links TRBV28 with TRBJ2-7; a possible D gene is TRBD2 (6 bases). Germline V lookup: CDR1 MDHEN, CDR2 SYDVKM. The CDR3 has 14 amino acids. Trimming pared 6 bases from V and 2 bases from J, leaving 14 bases between. Looking up the rest from reference TRBV28 and TRBJ2-7 gives the full variable domain: DVKVTQSSRYLVKRTGEKVFLECVQDMDHENMFWYRQDPGLGLRLIYFSYDVKMKEKGDIPEGYSVSREKKERFSLILESASTNQTSMYLCASRSGTAPYEQYFGPGTRLTVT.

The V gene is TRBV7-2, the J gene TRBJ2-2; the D call may be TRBD1 or TRBD2 (5 bases each). The germline V gene encodes CDR1 SGHTA and CDR2 FQGNSA. The CDR3 has 17 residues. Trimming cost V 3 bases and J 3 bases, with 17 bases left between them. The CDR3 spells CASSFGRPREYTGELFF. Written as DNA, the CDR3 is TGTGCCAGCAGCTTTGGGCGCCCCAGGGAGTACACCGGGGAGCTGTTTTTT.

The chain uses TRBV2 and TRBJ1-5, with 8 bases that match TRBD1. The CDR3 spans 19 residues. V was pared by 6 bases and J by 2 bases, with 18 bases of the junction left unmatched. Germline CDR1 and CDR2: SNHLY and FYNNEI. The CDR3 sequence is CASRTIPRDRRRGNQPQHF. The CDR3 nucleotides are TGTGCCAGCAGAACGATTCCCCGGGACAGGCGAAGGGGCAATCAGCCCCAGCATTTT.

The chain joins TRBV5-1 to TRBJ2-3; possible D gene TRBD1, 7 bases. V lost 0 bases and J 6 bases, leaving 32 bases between the germline ends. The CDR3 totals 21 residues. Germline CDR1 SGHRS, CDR2 YFSETQ. CDR3 sequence (DNA): TGCGCCAGCAGCTTGGCCGCGGGACAGAACATCTGGACGGGAGAGGGGGATACGCAGTATTTT. Amino acid sequence: CASSLAAGQNIWTGEGDTQYF.

In nucleotides, the CDR3 is TGTGCCAGCAGCCAAGGGGGAGGAGAGGGTGGGGAAAAACTGTTTTTT. This gives the protein CASSQGGGEGGEKLFF. The gene calls are TRBV4-2 and TRBJ1-4, with no clear D. CDR3 length equals 16 residues. V dropped 1 base and J dropped 8 bases, with 17 bases sitting between them. Per germline, CDR1 LGHNA and CDR2 YNFKEQ.

CDR3 DNA sequence: TGTGCCAGTAACCAGGGAGGTTCAGGAAGGAACACCGGGGAGCTGTTTTTT. Its protein is CASNQGGSGRNTGELFF. This chain connects TRBV19 to TRBJ2-2; TRBD2 is a possible D gene (6 bases). Trimming took 7 bases from V and 1 from J, leaving 19 bases between them. The CDR3 covers 17 residues. Germline CDR1 is LNHDA and CDR2 is SQIVND (reference sequence).

The chain joins TRBV6-5 to TRBJ1-2; the D gene is possibly TRBD1 (5 bases). Germline CDR1 MNHEY, CDR2 SVGAGI. Trimming pared 5 bases from V and 8 bases from J, leaving 15 bases between. There are 13 residues in the CDR3. The CDR3 region is CASSTGHSRGYTF. The CDR3 DNA reads TGTGCCAGCAGTACTGGACACTCCAGAGGCTACACCTTC.

The rearrangement links TRBV5-1 to TRBJ1-2; tentative D call: TRBD1 (5 bases). Trimming pared 2 bases from V and 2 bases from J, leaving 10 bases between. The CDR3 is 14 residues long. The V gene's germline CDR1 is SGHRS and CDR2 YFSETQ. CDR3 sequence (DNA): TGCGCCAGCAGCTTTAATAGGGGAAACTATGGCTACACCTTC. This translates into CASSFNRGNYGYTF.

CDR3 amino acids: CASSQAEISYEQYF. CDR3 nucleotide sequence: TGCGCCAGCAGCCAAGCCGAGATCTCCTACGAGCAGTACTTC. The V gene is TRBV4-1, the J gene TRBJ2-7, with D unclear. Germline CDR1 reads MGHRA; CDR2 reads YSYEKL. CDR3 length: 14 residues. V was clipped by 1 base and J by 0 bases, with 7 bases between them.

This clone was seen only once. The chain links TRBV27 to TRBJ2-3; 7 positions match TRBD1. The V and J ends lost 7 bases and 4 bases, in that order; junction bases with no gene match: 8. The CDR3 is 14 residues long. The germline V gene has CDR1 MNHEY and CDR2 SMNVEV (reference sequence). CDR3 amino acids: CASNTGVVADTQYF. In DNA, the CDR3 is TGTGCCAGCAACACAGGGGTCGTCGCAGATACGCAGTATTTT.

The rearrangement uses TRBV7-8 and TRBJ2-7, with D possibly TRBD2 on 5 matching bases. The CDR3 totals 13 residues. V was shortened by 8 bases and J by 2 bases, with 13 bases between the two germline ends. Per germline, CDR1 SGHVS and CDR2 FQNEAQ. The CDR3 loop is CASQARDTYEQYF. DNA of the CDR3: TGTGCCAGCCAGGCGAGGGATACCTACGAGCAGTACTTC.

The gene calls are TRBV2 and TRBJ2-2; 8 bases agree with TRBD2. V was pared by 1 base and J by 8 bases, with 6 bases of the junction left unmatched. The CDR3 covers 15 residues. Per germline, CDR1 SNHLY and CDR2 FYNNEI. DNA of the CDR3: TGTGCCAGCAGTGAAGGGGGTAGCGGGATAGGGGAGCTGTTTTTT. This translates into CASSEGGSGIGELFF.